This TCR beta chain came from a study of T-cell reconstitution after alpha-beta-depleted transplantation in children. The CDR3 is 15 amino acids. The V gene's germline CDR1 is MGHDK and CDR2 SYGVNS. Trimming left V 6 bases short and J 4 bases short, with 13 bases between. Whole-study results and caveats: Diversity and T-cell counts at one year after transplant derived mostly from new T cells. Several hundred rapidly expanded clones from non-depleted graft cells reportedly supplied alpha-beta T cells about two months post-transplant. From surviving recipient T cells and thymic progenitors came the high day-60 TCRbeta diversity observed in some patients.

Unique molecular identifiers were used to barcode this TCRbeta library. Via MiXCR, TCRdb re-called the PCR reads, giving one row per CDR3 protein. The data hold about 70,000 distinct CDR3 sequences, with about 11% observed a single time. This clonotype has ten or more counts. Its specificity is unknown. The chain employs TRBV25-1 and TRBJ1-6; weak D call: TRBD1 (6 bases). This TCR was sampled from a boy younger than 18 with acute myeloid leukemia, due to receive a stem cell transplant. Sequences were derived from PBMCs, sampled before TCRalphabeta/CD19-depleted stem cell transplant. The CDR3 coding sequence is TGTGCCAGCAGGGGAACGGACAGTTATAATTCACCCCTCCACTTT. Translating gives CASRGTDSYNSPLHF.